This T cell receptor beta chain comes out of a study of cytomegalovirus exposure and HLA in healthy donors. Study results and limitations: Researchers catalogued under 200 TCR beta chains as cytomegalovirus-associated.

Measured with immunoSEQ multiplex PCR; TCRdb has only the in-frame clones, and not every one. The profile covers roughly 150,000 clones, with around 85% appearing a single time and roughly 5.7% taken by the ten largest. The CDR3 covers 15 residues. V dropped 6 bases and J dropped 1 base, with 15 bases sitting between them. From germline, CDR1 is SNHLY and CDR2 FYNNEI. Note on this clone: The antigen is unknown.

Specimen: PBMCs. This clonotype was sampled from a young woman in good health and CMV-seronegative. This chain joins TRBV2 and TRBJ1-1; no clear D. CDR3 nucleotides: TGTGCCAGCAGACAACCAAATGGCAGGAACACTGAAGCTTTCTTT. The encoded protein is CASRQPNGRNTEAFF.